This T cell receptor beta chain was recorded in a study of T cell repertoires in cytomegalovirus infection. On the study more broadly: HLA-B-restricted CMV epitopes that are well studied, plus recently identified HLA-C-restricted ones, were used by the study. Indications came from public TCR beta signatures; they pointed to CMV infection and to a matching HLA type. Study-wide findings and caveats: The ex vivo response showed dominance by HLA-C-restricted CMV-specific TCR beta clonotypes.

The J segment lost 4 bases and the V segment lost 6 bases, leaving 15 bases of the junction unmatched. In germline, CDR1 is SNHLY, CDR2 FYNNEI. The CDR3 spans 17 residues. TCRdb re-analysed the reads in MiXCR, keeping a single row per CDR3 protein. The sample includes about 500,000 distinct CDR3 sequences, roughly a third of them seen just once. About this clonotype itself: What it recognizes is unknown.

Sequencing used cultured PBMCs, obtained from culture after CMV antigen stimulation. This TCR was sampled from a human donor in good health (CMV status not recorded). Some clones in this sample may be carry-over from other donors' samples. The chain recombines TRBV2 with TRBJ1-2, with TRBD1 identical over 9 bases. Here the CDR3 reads CASRPGQGISAGYGYTF. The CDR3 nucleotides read TGTGCCAGCAGGCCGGGACAGGGAATTTCGGCGGGCTATGGCTACACCTTC.